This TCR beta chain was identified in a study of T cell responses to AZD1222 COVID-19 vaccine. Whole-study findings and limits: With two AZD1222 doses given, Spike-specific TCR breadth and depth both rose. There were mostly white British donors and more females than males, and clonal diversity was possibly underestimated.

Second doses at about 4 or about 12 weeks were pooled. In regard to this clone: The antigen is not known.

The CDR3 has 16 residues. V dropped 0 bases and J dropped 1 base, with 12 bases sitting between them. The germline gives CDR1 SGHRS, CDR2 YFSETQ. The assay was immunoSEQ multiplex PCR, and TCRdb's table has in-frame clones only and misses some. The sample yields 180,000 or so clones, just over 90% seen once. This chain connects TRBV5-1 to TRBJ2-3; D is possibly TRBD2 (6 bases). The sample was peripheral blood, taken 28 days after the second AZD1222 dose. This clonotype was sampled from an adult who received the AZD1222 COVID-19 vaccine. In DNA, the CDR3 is TGCGCCAGCAGCTTGGACGTGGGGGGAGGCACAGATACGCAGTATTTT. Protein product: CASSLDVGGGTDTQYF.